This T cell receptor beta chain was captured by sequencing in a study of CD8 T cells in Susac syndrome. Random-hexamer reverse transcription was applied to about 0.5 to 1 ug RNA. Amplification of TCR beta CDR3 spanned 54 Vbeta and 13 Jbeta via immunoSEQ multiplex PCR. TCRdb recomputed calls from the immunoSEQ multiplex PCR reads with MiXCR, one row per CDR3 protein. The table lists 250,000 to 300,000 distinct CDR3 sequences, roughly 84% of them singletons. Peripheral blood CD8+ and CD4+ T cells were profiled by TCR beta sequencing. The study used treatment-naive patients who had stable or active relapsing-remitting disease as multiple sclerosis controls. Purification of the CD8+ and CD4+ T cells relied on negative isolation, and TEMRA cells underwent FACS enrichment. This CDR3 has 11 residues. The V gene's germline CDR1 is DFQATT and CDR2 SNEGSKA (reference sequence). V was clipped by 6 bases and J by 4 bases, with 9 bases between them.

The chain has TRBV20-1 and TRBJ1-1; D is unclear. The sample was CD8+ T cells from PBMCs. The TCR was taken from a human donor with multiple sclerosis. In DNA, the CDR3 is TGCAGTGCAACCCCGGGCACTGAAGCTTTCTTT. It specifies CSATPGTEAFF.